This T cell receptor (beta chain) comes out of a study of T cell changes during pregnancy in multiple sclerosis. The CDR3 is 14 amino acids. V lost 4 bases and J lost 6, with 15 bases in between. CDR1 is MGHRA, CDR2 YSYEKL, per germline. Produced via immunoSEQ multiplex PCR; TCRdb's table is partial and in-frame only. The table has tens of thousands of clones, roughly nine tenths seen once. The clonotype comes from a female donor in good health, enrolled as a control in a pregnancy study. The specimen was peripheral blood, collected in the first trimester of pregnancy. The gene calls are TRBV4-1 and TRBJ1-1; no reliable D call. The CDR3 DNA sequence: TGCGCCAGCAGCCGAGGCGGAGGCCTTTCTGAAGCTTTCTTT. Its protein product is CASSRGGGLSEAFF.